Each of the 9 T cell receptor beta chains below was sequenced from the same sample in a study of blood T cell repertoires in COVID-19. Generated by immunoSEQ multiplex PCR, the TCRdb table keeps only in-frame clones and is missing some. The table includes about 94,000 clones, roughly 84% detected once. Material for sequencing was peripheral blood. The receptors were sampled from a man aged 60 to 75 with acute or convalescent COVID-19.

This CDR3 is CASSESNLSGNTIYF. CDR3 coding DNA: TGCGCCAGCAGTGAGAGCAACCTCTCTGGAAACACCATATATTTT. V and J are TRBV10-2 and TRBJ1-3; D gene uncertain. The CDR3 has 15 residues. Trimming took 2 bases from V and 0 from J, leaving 8 bases between them. Per the germline V gene, CDR1 is WSHSY and CDR2 is SAAADI.

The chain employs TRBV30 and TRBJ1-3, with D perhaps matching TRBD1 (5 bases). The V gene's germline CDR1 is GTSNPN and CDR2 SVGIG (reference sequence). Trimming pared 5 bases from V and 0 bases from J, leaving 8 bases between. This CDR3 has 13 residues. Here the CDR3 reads CAWARDSGNTIYF. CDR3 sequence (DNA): TGTGCCTGGGCCAGGGACTCTGGAAACACCATATATTTT.

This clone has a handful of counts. CDR3 in DNA: TGTGCCACCGGTAAGGGGATTGACACTGAAGCTTTCTTT. Translated: CATGKGIDTEAFF. The J gene is TRBJ1-1, the V gene TRBV19, with D maybe TRBD1 (5 bases). V lost 10 bases and J lost 3, with 15 bases in between. The CDR3 is 13 amino acids. The germline V gene has CDR1 LNHDA and CDR2 SQIVND (reference sequence).

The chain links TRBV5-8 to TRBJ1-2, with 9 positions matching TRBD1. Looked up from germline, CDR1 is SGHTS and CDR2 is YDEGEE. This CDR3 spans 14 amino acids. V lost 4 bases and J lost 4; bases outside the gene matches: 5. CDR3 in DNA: TGTGCCAGCAGCCGTGGACAGGGGACCTATGGCTACACCTTC. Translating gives CASSRGQGTYGYTF.

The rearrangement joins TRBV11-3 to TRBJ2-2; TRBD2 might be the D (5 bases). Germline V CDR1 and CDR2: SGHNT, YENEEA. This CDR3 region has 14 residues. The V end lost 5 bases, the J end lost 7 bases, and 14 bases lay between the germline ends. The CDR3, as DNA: TGTGCCAGCAGCGACACCGGGATTAGCGGGGAGCTGTTTTTT. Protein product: CASSDTGISGELFF.

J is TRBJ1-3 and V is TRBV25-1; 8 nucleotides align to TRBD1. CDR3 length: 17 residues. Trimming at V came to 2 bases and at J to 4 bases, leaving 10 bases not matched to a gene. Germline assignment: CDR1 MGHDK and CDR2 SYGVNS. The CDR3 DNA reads TGTGCCAGCAGTGAACTTGCAACGGACAGGGAAGGAAACACCATATATTTT. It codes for CASSELATDREGNTIYF.

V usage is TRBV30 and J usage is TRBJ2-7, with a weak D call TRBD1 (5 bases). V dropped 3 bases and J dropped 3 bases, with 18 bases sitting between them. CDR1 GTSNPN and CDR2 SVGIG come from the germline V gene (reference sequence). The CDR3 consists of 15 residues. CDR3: CAWRKMDNHLYEQYF. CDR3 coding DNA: TGTGCCTGGAGGAAGATGGACAATCACCTCTACGAGCAGTACTTC.

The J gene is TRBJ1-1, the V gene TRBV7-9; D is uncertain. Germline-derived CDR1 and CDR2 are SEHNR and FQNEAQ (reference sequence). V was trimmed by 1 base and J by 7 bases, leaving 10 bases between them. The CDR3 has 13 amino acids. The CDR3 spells CASSLGPNSEAFF. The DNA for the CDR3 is TGTGCCAGCAGCTTAGGCCCCAATAGTGAAGCTTTCTTT.

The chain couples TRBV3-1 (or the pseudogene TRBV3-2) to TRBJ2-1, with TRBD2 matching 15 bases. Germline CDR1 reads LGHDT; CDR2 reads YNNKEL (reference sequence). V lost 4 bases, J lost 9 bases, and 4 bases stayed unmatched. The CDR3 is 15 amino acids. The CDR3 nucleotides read TGTGCCAGCAGCCCTGGACTAGCGGGGGGGCGTGAGCAGTTCTTC. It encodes CASSPGLAGGREQFF.